Presented here are 24 T cell receptor beta chains from one specimen sequenced in a study of blood T cells in healthy people across ages. Next came a second PCR, run for 7 to 11 cycles, which used a sample-barcoded 5' primer along with a J-beta primer mix. TCRdb reprocessed the 5' RACE reads via MiXCR and lists one record per CDR3 protein. The sample shows 550,000 to 750,000 distinct CDR3 sequences, 20% to 25% of them seen only once. Sequencing was done on a sample of blood. These receptors all come from a man between 65 and 85 years old in good health.

This clonotype was seen at least ten times. V usage is TRBV9 and J usage is TRBJ2-1; TRBD2 is a possible D gene (5 bases). Per germline, CDR1 SGDLS and CDR2 YYNGEE. V was cut by 0 bases and J by 7 bases, with 11 bases left in between. The CDR3 contains 14 residues. The CDR3 loop is CASSVGPSGNEQFF. The CDR3 DNA sequence: TGTGCCAGCAGCGTAGGACCCTCGGGGAATGAGCAGTTCTTC. The full variable domain, with the rest looked up from reference TRBV9 and TRBJ2-1, is DSGVTQTPKHLITATGQRVTLRCSPRSGDLSVYWYQQSLDQGLQFLIQYYNGEERAKGNILERFSAQQFPDLHSELNLSSLELGDSALYFCASSVGPSGNEQFFGPGTRLTVL.

The chain couples TRBV27 to TRBJ2-7, with 9 bases aligning to TRBD2. The J call may be in error: the DNA end matches TRBJ2-1 better. Per the germline V gene, CDR1 is MNHEY and CDR2 is SMNVEV (reference sequence). This CDR3 comprises 14 residues. The CDR3 DNA sequence: TGTGCCAGCAGTAACCAGCGGGAGGTGAATGAGCAGTTCTTC. Amino acid sequence: CASSNQREVNEQFF.

A few counts support this clonotype. The chain is built from TRBV20-1 and TRBJ2-7; TRBD2 matches at 8 bases. The germline V gene encodes CDR1 DFQATT and CDR2 SNEGSKA (reference sequence). V shed 1 base and J 10 bases; nucleotides not matched to a gene: 24. The CDR3 has 18 amino acids. The CDR3 spells CSARAVGTRGAALKSQYF. CDR3 nucleotides: TGCAGTGCTAGAGCCGTTGGGACTAGGGGAGCCGCTTTAAAGTCCCAGTACTTC.

Only a few counts were recorded for this clonotype. This rearrangement joins TRBV24-1 to TRBJ2-7; the match to TRBD2 covers 7 bases. V shed 7 bases, J shed 1 base, and the junction held 6 bases outside the gene matches. The CDR3 is 14 amino acids. CDR1 and CDR2 (germline): KGHDR, SFDVKD. DNA of the CDR3: TGTGCCACCAGCAAGAGCGGGAAGTCCTACGAGCAGTACTTC. It specifies CATSKSGKSYEQYF.

This clonotype has only a few counts. The chain combines TRBV5-1 with TRBJ2-7; 10 bases map to TRBD1. The V gene's germline CDR1 is SGHRS and CDR2 YFSETQ. CDR3 length: 15 amino acids. Trimming removed 4 bases from V and 0 bases from J; junction bases left unmatched: 4. The CDR3 DNA sequence: TGCGCCAGCAGCCTGGGACAGGGGTTCTCCTACGAGCAGTACTTC. It is translated as CASSLGQGFSYEQYF.

V gene TRBV2 combines with J gene TRBJ1-2; D remains unclear. The CDR3 runs to 13 residues. CDR1 is SNHLY and CDR2 is FYNNEI in the germline V gene. V was shortened by 5 bases and J by 7 bases, with 14 bases between the two germline ends. This chain's CDR3 is CASSFGERSGYTF. The DNA of the CDR3 is TGTGCCAGCAGTTTCGGGGAGAGAAGTGGCTACACCTTC.

The V and J genes are TRBV20-1 and TRBJ2-1; perhaps TRBD1 as D (6 bases). The CDR3 extends over 15 amino acids. V lost 6 bases and J lost 7, with 22 bases in between. Germline CDR1 reads DFQATT; CDR2 reads SNEGSKA (reference sequence). The CDR3, as DNA: TGCAGTGCCGCACAGGGCCCTAGCAAGCATAATGAGCAGTTCTTC. Its protein is CSAAQGPSKHNEQFF.

Note on this clonotype: One end of the junction fails to match germline, which may point to a read error. The chain employs TRBV5-1 and TRBJ1-6; D is undetermined. This CDR3 is built from 15 residues. The germline V gene encodes CDR1 SGHRS and CDR2 YFSETQ. DNA of the CDR3: TGCGCCAGCAGCTTGGAAGGCCCGGGCTCCTCACCCCTCCGCTTT. It yields the protein CASSLEGPGSSPLRF.

This clonotype was picked up a small number of times. The chain carries TRBV18 and TRBJ1-2, with D hard to call. CDR1 and CDR2 (germline): KGHSH, LQKENI. With 5 bases removed from V and 6 bases from J, the gap between germline ends came to 13 bases. The CDR3 is made up of 13 amino acids. DNA for the CDR3: TGTGCCAGCTCAGCCGGTAGCAACGATGGCTACACCTTC. Protein sequence: CASSAGSNDGYTF. Looking up the rest from reference TRBV18 and TRBJ1-2 gives the full variable domain: NAGVMQNPRHLVRRRGQEARLRCSPMKGHSHVYWYRQLPEEGLKFMVYLQKENIIDESGMPKERFSAEFPKEGPSILRIQQVVRGDSAAYFCASSAGSNDGYTFGSGTRLTVV.

The CDR3 here is CASSSRDTYEQYF. In DNA, the CDR3 is TGTGCCAGCAGCAGCCGGGACACCTACGAGCAGTACTTC. The J gene is TRBJ2-7, the V gene TRBV7-2; TRBD1 might be the D (6 bases). The V gene lost 5 bases and the J gene lost 2 bases, with 10 bases spanning the gap. CDR3 length: 13 amino acids. Germline V lookup: CDR1 SGHTA, CDR2 FQGNSA.

This clonotype was found a few times. The rearrangement joins TRBV27 to TRBJ2-5, with D tentatively TRBD2 (5 bases). This CDR3 has 13 amino acids. V was trimmed by 6 bases and J by 1 base, leaving 9 bases between them. Germline CDR1 and CDR2: MNHEY and SMNVEV (reference sequence). CDR3 coding DNA: TGTGCCAGCAGCCCGCGGGCCCAAGAGACCCAGTACTTC. Translation gives CASSPRAQETQYF.

Notes on this clonotype: This may arise from a read error, as a much more abundant clone is one base away. V usage is TRBV27 and J usage is TRBJ1-4, with 9 bases matching TRBD1. This CDR3 region has 14 residues. The germline V gene encodes CDR1 MNHEY and CDR2 SMNVEV (reference sequence). The CDR3 region is CASRGTGKGEKPFF. The CDR3, as DNA: TGTGCCAGCAGGGGGACAGGGAAAGGTGAAAAACCGTTTTTT.

This clonotype was recorded a few times. The J gene is TRBJ1-5, the V gene TRBV5-5; D perhaps matches TRBD1 (6 bases). Trimming left V 4 bases short and J 0 bases short, with 17 bases between. Per the germline V gene, CDR1 is SGHKS and CDR2 is YYEKEE (reference sequence). The CDR3 covers 17 residues. The DNA for the CDR3 is TGTGCCAGCAGCCCCATAGGGGGGGGATATAGCAATCAGCCCCAGCATTTT. It specifies CASSPIGGGYSNQPQHF.

The rearrangement links TRBV4-1 to TRBJ1-2; D unresolved. Germline CDR1 and CDR2: MGHRA and YSYEKL. The V end was cut by 1 base, the J end by 4 bases, with 13 bases between. This CDR3 contains 15 residues. The CDR3 bases are TGCGCCAGCAGCCAAGTGGGTTCTTATCTCTATGGCTACACCTTC. Protein: CASSQVGSYLYGYTF.

The chain employs TRBV5-1 and TRBJ2-1; 9 positions agree with TRBD2. The V gene's germline CDR1 is SGHRS and CDR2 YFSETQ. CDR3 size: 15 residues. J gave up 6 bases and V 3 bases, and 7 bases lay outside the gene matches. In nucleotides, the CDR3 is TGCGCCAGCAGCTCTGGCGGGAGGGCCCTCAATGAGCAGTTCTTC. Protein product: CASSSGGRALNEQFF.

The rearrangement joins TRBV7-6 to TRBJ1-5, with a possible D match to TRBD1 (5 bases). CDR1 and CDR2 (germline): SGHVS, FNYEAQ. The CDR3 contains 17 residues. Trimming removed 4 bases from V and 2 bases from J, with 18 bases in between. CDR3 bases: TGTGCCAGCAGCTCCCTCGGGGGGACGCCCGGCAATCAGCCCCAGCATTTT. Translation: CASSSLGGTPGNQPQHF.

The rearrangement joins TRBV7-9 to TRBJ2-5; 9 bases align to TRBD2. The J call is uncertain, as TRBJ2-1 better fits the DNA end. The germline gives CDR1 SEHNR, CDR2 FQNEAQ (reference sequence). This CDR3 is built from 15 residues. Here the CDR3 reads CASSPLAGRGNEQFF. CDR3 bases: TGTGCCAGCAGCCCACTAGCGGGTCGGGGAAATGAGCAGTTCTTC.

The rearrangement links TRBV20-1 to TRBJ2-3; 7 bases are a match to TRBD2. The V and J ends lost 5 bases and 2 bases, in that order; junction bases with no gene match: 7. CDR1 and CDR2 from the germline V gene are DFQATT and SNEGSKA (reference sequence). This CDR3 has 14 residues. The CDR3 loop reads CSAPPAGITDTQYF. The DNA of the CDR3 is TGCAGTGCTCCTCCAGCGGGAATCACAGATACGCAGTATTTT.

This clonotype was recorded at least ten times. This chain joins TRBV29-1 and TRBJ2-5; D is ambiguous. V lost 6 bases and J lost 5, with 7 bases in between. The CDR3 length is 10 residues. CDR1 is SQVTM and CDR2 is ANQGSEA in the germline V gene. The CDR3 DNA is TGCAGCGTGTCCGGGGAGACCCAGTACTTC. Protein: CSVSGETQYF.

This clonotype has just a few counts. The chain links TRBV6-6 to TRBJ1-2; 12 positions match TRBD1. The CDR3 spans 16 residues. The junction had 6 bases not matched to a gene; V was cut back by 0 bases and J by 7 bases. CDR1 is MNHNY, CDR2 SVGAGI, per germline (reference sequence). Here the CDR3 DNA reads TGTGCCAGCAGTTACTCGCGGGACAGGGGGCTGGGTGGCTACACCTTC. Translating gives CASSYSRDRGLGGYTF.

The CDR3 protein is CASSFHDSEQFF. The CDR3 DNA follows: TGCGCCAGCAGCTTTCACGACAGCGAGCAGTTCTTC. This chain joins TRBV5-1 and TRBJ2-1, with D maybe TRBD1 (5 bases). The CDR3 totals 12 residues. Trimming removed 2 bases at V and 10 bases at J, with 10 bases between. In germline, CDR1 is SGHRS, CDR2 YFSETQ.

Ten or more counts support this clonotype. The chain combines TRBV9 with TRBJ1-6; D perhaps matches TRBD1 (5 bases). Germline V gene data show CDR1 as SGDLS and CDR2 as YYNGEE. V was shortened by 4 bases and J by 8 bases, with 28 bases between the two germline ends. The CDR3 totals 19 residues. The CDR3 spells CASSHNGKQGGDRYSPLHF. Written as DNA, the CDR3 is TGTGCCAGCAGCCATAATGGCAAACAAGGAGGGGACCGATATTCACCCCTCCACTTT.

This clonotype was seen a few times. The CDR3 loop reads CASSLDRPGDTQYF. CDR3 DNA: TGCGCCAGCAGCTTGGACCGACCTGGGGATACGCAGTATTTT. The gene calls are TRBV5-1 and TRBJ2-3, with D hard to call. Trimming pared 0 bases from V and 6 bases from J, leaving 11 bases between. CDR3 length: 14 amino acids. CDR1 and CDR2 from the germline V gene are SGHRS and YFSETQ.

This rearrangement joins TRBV12-3 or TRBV12-4 to TRBJ1-1; the match to TRBD1 covers 7 bases. This CDR3 region has 14 residues. Losses at the gene ends were 5 bases for V and 7 bases for J; bases not matched to a gene: 10. As DNA, the CDR3 is TGTGCCAGCAGTCCGACAGGGTTGGGCGATGAAGCTTTCTTT. Translating gives CASSPTGLGDEAFF.